The T cell receptor (beta chain) under discussion was sequenced for a study of immune evolution from preneoplasia to lung adenocarcinoma. Study findings and constraints: Later-stage lesions appeared to have more T cells, more diversity, less clonality. Top clone frequencies peaked in normal lung, apparently declining through invasive adenocarcinoma.

For this clone: Antigen specificity is unknown.

Clones were sequenced by immunoSEQ multiplex PCR, and TCRdb holds only the in-frame ones, with some missing. This table has under 45,000 clones, more than 60% appearing once. Resections took place in Japan or China from about 2014 to 2018. Premalignant or tumor cells were enriched by macro-dissection after pathologic assessment. What was sequenced was FFPE invasive lung adenocarcinoma tissue. The clonotype was recovered from a person aged 55 to 69 with lung adenocarcinoma.

The DNA for the CDR3 is TGTGCCAGCAGCTTAGGAGCGGGAGGGCCGTACGAGCAGTACTTC. Translation: CASSLGAGGPYEQYF. The chain employs TRBV7-6 and TRBJ2-7, with 10 bases matching TRBD2. This CDR3 is built from 15 residues. Germline V gene data show CDR1 as SGHVS and CDR2 as FNYEAQ. V was pared by 1 base and J by 4 bases, with 4 bases of the junction left unmatched. The full variable domain, rest sourced from reference TRBV7-6 and TRBJ2-7, is GAGVSQSPRYKVTKRGQDVALRCDPISGHVSLYWYRQALGQGPEFLTYFNYEAQQDKSGLPNDRFSAERPEGSISTLTIQRTEQRDSAMYRCASSLGAGGPYEQYFGPGTRLTVT.